The rows below give T cell receptor beta chains drawn from one sample of a study of cytomegalovirus exposure and HLA in healthy donors. The data were produced by immunoSEQ multiplex PCR, yet TCRdb's version contains in-frame clones alone and is incomplete. The sample table sets out 180,000 or so clones. Source material: PBMCs. The receptors originated from a boy younger than 18 in good health and CMV-seronegative. Each CDR3 is given with its conserved first and last residue. D genes are given only for firm matches.

j_gene	v_gene	d_gene	CDR3nt	CDR3aa
TRBJ2-3	TRBV28	TRBD2	TGTGCCAGCAGCCCTACCTGGGGGGACAGGGCGTCGAGGCTAGCGGGGGGTTTTGCAGATACGCAGTATTTT	CASSPTWGDRASRLAGGFADTQYF
TRBJ2-1	TRBV9	NA	TGTGCCAGCAGCCTCTCTGGGCAGGGATTGGGGGGTGAGCAGTTCTTC	CASSLSGQGLGGEQFF
TRBJ2-3	TRBV5-8	TRBD1	TGTGCCAGCAGCTTGGGATGGACAGGGGTCACAGATACGCAGTATTTT	CASSLGWTGVTDTQYF
TRBJ2-5	TRBV11-2	NA	TGTGCCAGCAGCTTAGTAGGCCCCTCACAGGGAATCCGAGAGACCCAGTACTTC	CASSLVGPSQGIRETQYF
TRBJ2-1	TRBV5-4	TRBD2	TGTGCCAGCAGACGTAGCGGGGGCTCCTACAATGAGCAGTTCTTC	CASRRSGGSYNEQFF
TRBJ2-2	TRBV21-1	NA	TGTGCCAGCAGCAGGGGACAGGTCGAGGCCGGGGAGCTGTTTTTT	CASSRGQVEAGELFF
TRBJ1-1	TRBV5-1	NA	TGCGCCAGCAAACCGGGACATAGGAACACTGAAGCTTTCTTT	CASKPGHRNTEAFF
TRBJ2-7	TRBV5-5	NA	TGTGCCAGCAGCTTGGGGGGGCCCCCCTACGAGCAGTACTTC	CASSLGGPPYEQYF
TRBJ2-7	TRBV7-6	TRBD1	TGTGCCAGCAGCTCGCAGGGGGTAAGGGGCTCCTACGAGCAGTACTTC	CASSSQGVRGSYEQYF
TRBJ2-3	TRBV28	NA	TGTGCCAGCAGTTTATGGGTACAGAGCACAGATACGCAGTATTTT	CASSLWVQSTDTQYF
TRBJ2-7	TRBV27	NA	TGTGCCAGCAGTCCCATGAGTGCTGGGGGCCACGAGCAGTACTTC	CASSPMSAGGHEQYF
TRBJ1-2	TRBV4-1	NA	TGCGCCAGCAGCCCACAGGCCTACTATGGCTACACCTTC	CASSPQAYYGYTF
TRBJ2-1	TRBV29-1	TRBD1	TGCAGCGCGGACAGGGCAATCAATGAGCAGTTCTTC	CSADRAINEQFF
TRBJ1-2	TRBV11-2	NA	TGTGCCAGCAGCTCCAGGACAGCTTATAACTATGGCTACACCTTC	CASSSRTAYNYGYTF
TRBJ2-4	TRBV13	NA	TGTGCCAGCAGTTCCAAACTCGATCGCAAAAACATTCAGTACTTC	CASSSKLDRKNIQYF
TRBJ2-2	TRBV5-1	NA	TGCGCCAGCAGCTTACAGGGTGGCACCGGGGAGCTGTTTTTT	CASSLQGGTGELFF
TRBJ2-5	TRBV7-8	NA	TGTGCCAGCAGCTTAGATCGAACTAAAGAGACCCAGTACTTC	CASSLDRTKETQYF
TRBJ1-4	TRBV6-5	NA	TGTGCCAGCAGTTACGAAGGGGCAACTAATGAAAAACTGTTTTTT	CASSYEGATNEKLFF
TRBJ2-7	TRBV30	TRBD1	TGTGCCTGGAGTGTACAGGGGGCCTACGAGCAGTACTTC	CAWSVQGAYEQYF
TRBJ2-5	TRBV9	NA	TGTGCCAGCAGCTTCAGGCCGGGACTCACTATATACTTC	CASSFRPGLTIYF
TRBJ2-5	TRBV28	TRBD2	TGTGCCAGCAGTTTGCCGACTAGCGGGGGCCTGGGGGAGACCCAGTACTTC	CASSLPTSGGLGETQYF
TRBJ2-5	TRBV6-1	NA	TGTGCCAGCAGTGAACCTGGGAGCGAAGAGACCCAGTACTTC	CASSEPGSEETQYF
TRBJ2-2	TRBV29-1	NA	TGCAGCGTTGGATCTGAGGTGATGAACACCGGGGAGCTGTTTTTT	CSVGSEVMNTGELFF
TRBJ2-5	TRBV7-2	NA	TGTGCCAGCAGCTTAGGATCCGGTGAGACCCAGTACTTC	CASSLGSGETQYF
TRBJ2-3	TRBV13	NA	TGTGCCAGCAGCCCTACGGGGGTAAGCACAGATACGCAGTATTTT	CASSPTGVSTDTQYF
TRBJ1-1	TRBV7-3	TRBD1	TGTGCCAGCAGCTCCTCAGCCGGGACAGGGGCTGAAGCTTTCTTT	CASSSSAGTGAEAFF
TRBJ2-7	TRBV6-1	TRBD1	TGTGCCAGCAGTGAAGAGGTGGGGACAGCCGGGTACGAGCAGTACTTC	CASSEEVGTAGYEQYF
TRBJ2-3	TRBV6-5	NA	TGTGCCAGCAGTCCCACCCCAGGGCGGGATACGCAGTATTTT	CASSPTPGRDTQYF
TRBJ2-2	TRBV14	NA	TGTGCCAGCAGCCAAGCTCCCGCGGGGCGAAACACCGGGGAGCTGTTTTTT	CASSQAPAGRNTGELFF
TRBJ2-3	TRBV9	TRBD2	TGTGCCAGCAGCGTAGCGGGGACTAGATTGGGTACGCAGTATTTT	CASSVAGTRLGTQYF
TRBJ2-3	TRBV15	NA	TGTGCCACCAGCAGAGAACCGCCTGCCTTCGTCAGGGGAGCAGATACGCAGTATTTT	CATSREPPAFVRGADTQYF
TRBJ1-1	TRBV6-5	NA	TGTGCCAGCAGCGCCGGACAGATTACCGAAGCTTTCTTT	CASSAGQITEAFF
TRBJ2-5	TRBV7-2	TRBD2	TGTGCCAGCAGCTTAAGGCGGGGGGGCGGAGAGACCCAGTACTTC	CASSLRRGGGETQYF
TRBJ2-1	TRBV7-9	NA	TGTGCCAGCAGCTTAGAGACAGGTCCTGAGCAGTTCTTC	CASSLETGPEQFF
TRBJ1-2	TRBV19	TRBD1	TGTGCCAGTAGTATAGTAGGGACAGGGAGCGGCTACACCTTC	CASSIVGTGSGYTF
TRBJ1-3	TRBV7-8	NA	TGTGCCAGCAGCTTAGACCCCGGGGGGAGATCTGGAAACACCATATATTTT	CASSLDPGGRSGNTIYF
TRBJ1-1	TRBV5-6	NA	TGTGCCAGCAGCTTGAGAGGGGGCACTGAAGCTTTCTTT	CASSLRGGTEAFF
TRBJ2-1	TRBV4-3	TRBD1	TGCGCCAGCAGCCTTAGACCGGGACAGGGCTTCAATGAGCAGTTCTTC	CASSLRPGQGFNEQFF
TRBJ2-3	TRBV9	TRBD2	TGTGCCAGCAGCGGCGGGACTAGCGGGGGCGATGGGGCAGATACGCAGTATTTT	CASSGGTSGGDGADTQYF
TRBJ2-7	TRBV6-5	TRBD1	TGTGCCAGCGGTGACAGGGGCTACGAGCAGTACTTC	CASGDRGYEQYF
TRBJ2-3	TRBV7-2	TRBD2	TGTGCCAGCAGTAGTAGCGGGGGGTCAGATACGCAGTATTTT	CASSSSGGSDTQYF
TRBJ1-2	TRBV4-1	TRBD1	TGCGCCAGCAGCCAGGGACAGGGCACCCTCTATGGCTACACCTTC	CASSQGQGTLYGYTF
TRBJ1-2	TRBV5-1	NA	TGCGCCAGCAGCTTGGGGGAGATCTATGGCTACACCTTC	CASSLGEIYGYTF
TRBJ1-1	TRBV11-3	NA	TGTGCCAGCAGCTTAGTCCCGGTTTCTGAAGCTTTCTTT	CASSLVPVSEAFF
TRBJ2-2	TRBV19	TRBD1	TGTGCCAGTACCCCGGGACAGGACACCGGGGAGCTGTTTTTT	CASTPGQDTGELFF
TRBJ2-5	TRBV5-1	TRBD2	TGCGCCAGCAGCCCGGGACTAGCGGCGGGCATGGGAGAGACCCAGTACTTC	CASSPGLAAGMGETQYF
TRBJ2-7	TRBV7-2	TRBD1	TGTGCCAGCAGCGACAGGGGGTACGAGCAGTACTTC	CASSDRGYEQYF
TRBJ2-1	TRBV10-3	TRBD1	TGTGCCATCAGCACACAGGGGCCTCCGGTATATTACAATGAGCAGTTCTTC	CAISTQGPPVYYNEQFF
TRBJ1-5	TRBV21-1	NA	TGTGCCAGGGATAAGGGGGGGAATGAACCTAGGGTCGATCAGCCCCAGCATTTT	CARDKGGNEPRVDQPQHF
TRBJ1-4	TRBV6-1	NA	TGTGCCAGCAGTGATCGCAAGGGGGATGTCGGGGAAAAACTGTTTTTT	CASSDRKGDVGEKLFF
TRBJ2-6	TRBV7-2	TRBD1	TGTGCCAGCAGCAGGGGGCCAGGGTTCGCCTTTGGGGCCAACGTCCTGACTTTC	CASSRGPGFAFGANVLTF
TRBJ2-3	TRBV2	NA	TGTGCCAGCAGTGAAAGAGGCGGGCGCACAGATACGCAGTATTTT	CASSERGGRTDTQYF
TRBJ2-7	TRBV5-4	TRBD2	TGTGCCAGCAGCTTGGGGGTAGCGGGGCCCTACGAGCAGTACTTC	CASSLGVAGPYEQYF